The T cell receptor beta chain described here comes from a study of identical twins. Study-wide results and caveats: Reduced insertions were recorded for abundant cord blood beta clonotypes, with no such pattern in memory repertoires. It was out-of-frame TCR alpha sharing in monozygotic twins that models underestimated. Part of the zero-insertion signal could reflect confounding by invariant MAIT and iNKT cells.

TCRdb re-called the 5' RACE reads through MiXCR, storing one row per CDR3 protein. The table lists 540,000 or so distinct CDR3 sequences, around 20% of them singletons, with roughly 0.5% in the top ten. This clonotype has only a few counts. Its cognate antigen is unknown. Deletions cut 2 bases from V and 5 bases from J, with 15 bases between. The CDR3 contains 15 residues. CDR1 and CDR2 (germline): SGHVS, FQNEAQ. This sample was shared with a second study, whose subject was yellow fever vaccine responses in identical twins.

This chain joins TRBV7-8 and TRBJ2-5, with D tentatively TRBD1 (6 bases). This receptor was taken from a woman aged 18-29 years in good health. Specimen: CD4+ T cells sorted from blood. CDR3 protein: CASSLRGQGLETQYF. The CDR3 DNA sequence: TGTGCCAGCAGCTTAAGGGGCCAGGGGCTGGAGACCCAGTACTTC.